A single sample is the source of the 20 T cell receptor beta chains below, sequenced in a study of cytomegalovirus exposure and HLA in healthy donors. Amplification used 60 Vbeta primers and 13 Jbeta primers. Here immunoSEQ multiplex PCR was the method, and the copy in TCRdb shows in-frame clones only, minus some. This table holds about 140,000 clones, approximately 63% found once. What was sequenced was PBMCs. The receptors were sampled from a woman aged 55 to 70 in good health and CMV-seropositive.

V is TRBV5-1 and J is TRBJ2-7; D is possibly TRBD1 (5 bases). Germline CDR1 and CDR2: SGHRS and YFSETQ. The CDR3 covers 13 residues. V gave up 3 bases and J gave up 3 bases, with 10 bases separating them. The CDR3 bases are TGCGCCAGCAGCTCTAATCAGGGCTACGAGCAGTACTTC. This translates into CASSSNQGYEQYF.

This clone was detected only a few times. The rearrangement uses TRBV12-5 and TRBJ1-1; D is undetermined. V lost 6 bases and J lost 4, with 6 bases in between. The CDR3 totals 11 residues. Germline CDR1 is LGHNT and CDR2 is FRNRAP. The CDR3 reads CASGAGTEAFF. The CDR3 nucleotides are TGTGCTAGTGGGGCGGGCACTGAAGCTTTCTTT.

CDR3 nucleotides: TGCGCCAGCAGCTTGGGTGGACGGGGGTCGGGCGAGCAGTACTTC. This codes for CASSLGGRGSGEQYF. The gene calls are TRBV5-1 and TRBJ2-7, with D perhaps matching TRBD2 (6 bases). V shed 0 bases and J shed 6 bases, with 16 bases lying between them. CDR3 size: 15 residues. Germline-derived CDR1 and CDR2 are SGHRS and YFSETQ.

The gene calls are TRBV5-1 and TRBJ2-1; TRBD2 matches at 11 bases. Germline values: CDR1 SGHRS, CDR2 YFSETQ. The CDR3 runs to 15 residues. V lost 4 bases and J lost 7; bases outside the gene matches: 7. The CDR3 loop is CASSRSGRAENEQFF. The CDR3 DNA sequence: TGCGCCAGCAGCCGTAGCGGGAGGGCCGAGAATGAGCAGTTCTTC.

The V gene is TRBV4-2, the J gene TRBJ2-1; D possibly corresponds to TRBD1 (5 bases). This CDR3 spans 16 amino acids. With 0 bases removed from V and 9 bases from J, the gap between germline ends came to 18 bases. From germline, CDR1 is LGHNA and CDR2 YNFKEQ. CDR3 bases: TGTGCCAGCAGCCAAGAAATCCCCATCCTTACAGGTGAGCAGTTCTTC. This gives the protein CASSQEIPILTGEQFF.

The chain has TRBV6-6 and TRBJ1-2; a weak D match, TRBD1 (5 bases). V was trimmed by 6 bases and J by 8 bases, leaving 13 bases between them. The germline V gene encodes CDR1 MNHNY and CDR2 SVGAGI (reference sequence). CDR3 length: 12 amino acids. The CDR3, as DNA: TGTGCCAGCAGACCAAGGGACTTCGGCTACACCTTC. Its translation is CASRPRDFGYTF.

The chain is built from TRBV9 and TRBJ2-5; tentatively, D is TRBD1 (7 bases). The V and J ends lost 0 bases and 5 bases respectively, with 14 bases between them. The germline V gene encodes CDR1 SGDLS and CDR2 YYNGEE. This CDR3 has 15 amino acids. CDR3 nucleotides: TGTGCCAGCAGCGTAGGGGGACAGCTAGCGGAGACCCAGTACTTC. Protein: CASSVGGQLAETQYF.

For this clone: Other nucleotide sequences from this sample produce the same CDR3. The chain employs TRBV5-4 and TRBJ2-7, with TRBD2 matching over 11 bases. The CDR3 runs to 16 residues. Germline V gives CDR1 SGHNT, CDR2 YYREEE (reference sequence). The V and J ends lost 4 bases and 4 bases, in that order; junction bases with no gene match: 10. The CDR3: CASSIDSGRAGYEQYF. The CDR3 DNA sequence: TGTGCCAGCAGCATCGATAGCGGGAGGGCCGGGTACGAGCAGTACTTC.

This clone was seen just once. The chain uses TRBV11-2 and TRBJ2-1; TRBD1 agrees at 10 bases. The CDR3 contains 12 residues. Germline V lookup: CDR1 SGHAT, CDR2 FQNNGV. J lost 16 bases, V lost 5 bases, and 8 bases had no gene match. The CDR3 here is CASSADRGRVFF. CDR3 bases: TGTGCCAGCAGCGCAGACAGGGGGCGCGTATTCTTC.

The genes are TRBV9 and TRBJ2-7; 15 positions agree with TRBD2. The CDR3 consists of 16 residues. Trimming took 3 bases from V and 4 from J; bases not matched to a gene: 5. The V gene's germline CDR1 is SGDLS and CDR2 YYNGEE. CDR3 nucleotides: TGTGCCAGCAGCGCAGGACTAGCGGGAGGGCTGTACGAGCAGTACTTC. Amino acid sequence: CASSAGLAGGLYEQYF.

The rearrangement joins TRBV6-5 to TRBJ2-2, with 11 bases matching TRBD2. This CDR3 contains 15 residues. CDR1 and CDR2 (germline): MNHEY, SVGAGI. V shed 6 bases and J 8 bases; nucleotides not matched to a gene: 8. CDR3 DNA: TGTGCCAGCAGGGTTAGCGGGAGGGCTCCAGGGGAGCTGTTTTTT. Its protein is CASRVSGRAPGELFF.

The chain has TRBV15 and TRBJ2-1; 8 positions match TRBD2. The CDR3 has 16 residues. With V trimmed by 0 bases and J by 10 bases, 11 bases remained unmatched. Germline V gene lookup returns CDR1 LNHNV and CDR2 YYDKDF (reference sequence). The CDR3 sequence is CATSRDRRAGVREQFF. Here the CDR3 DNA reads TGTGCCACCAGCAGAGATAGGCGAGCGGGAGTGCGGGAGCAGTTCTTC.

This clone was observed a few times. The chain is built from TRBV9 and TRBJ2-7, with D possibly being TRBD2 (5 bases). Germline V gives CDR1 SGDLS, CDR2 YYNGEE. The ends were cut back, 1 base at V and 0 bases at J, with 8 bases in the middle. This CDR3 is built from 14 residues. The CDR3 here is CASSVLSGSYEQYF. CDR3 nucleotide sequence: TGTGCCAGCAGCGTACTGAGCGGCTCCTACGAGCAGTACTTC.

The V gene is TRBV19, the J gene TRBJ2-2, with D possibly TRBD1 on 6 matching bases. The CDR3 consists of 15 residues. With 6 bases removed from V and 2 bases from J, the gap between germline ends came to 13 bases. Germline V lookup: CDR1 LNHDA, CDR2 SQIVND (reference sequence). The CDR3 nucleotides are TGTGCCAGTAGGGGGGCAGGCCTAAACACCGGGGAGCTGTTTTTT. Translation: CASRGAGLNTGELFF.

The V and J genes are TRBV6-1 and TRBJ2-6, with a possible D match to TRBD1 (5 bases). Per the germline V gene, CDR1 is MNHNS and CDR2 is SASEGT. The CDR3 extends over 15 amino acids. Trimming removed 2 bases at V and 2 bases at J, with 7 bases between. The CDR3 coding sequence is TGTGCCAGCAGTGAAAGCAGGGCTGGGGCCAACGTCCTGACTTTC. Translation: CASSESRAGANVLTF.

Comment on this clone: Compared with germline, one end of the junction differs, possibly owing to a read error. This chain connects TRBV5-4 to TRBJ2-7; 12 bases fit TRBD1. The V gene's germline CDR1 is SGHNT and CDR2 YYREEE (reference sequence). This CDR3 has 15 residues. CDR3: CASSSIGTGGYGQYF. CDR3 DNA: TGTGCCAGCAGCTCGATCGGGACAGGGGGCTACGGGCAGTACTTC.

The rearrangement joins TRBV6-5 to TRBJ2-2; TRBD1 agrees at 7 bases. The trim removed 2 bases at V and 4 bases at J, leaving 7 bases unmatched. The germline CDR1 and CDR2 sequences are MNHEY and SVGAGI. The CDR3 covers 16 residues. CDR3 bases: TGTGCCAGCAGTTACGGGCAGGGGGTCGGCACCGGGGAGCTGTTTTTT. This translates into CASSYGQGVGTGELFF.

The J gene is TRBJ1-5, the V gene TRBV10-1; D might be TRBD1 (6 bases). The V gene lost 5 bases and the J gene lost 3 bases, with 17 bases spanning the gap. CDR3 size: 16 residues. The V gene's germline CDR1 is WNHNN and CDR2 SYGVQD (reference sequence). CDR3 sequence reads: CASSSGGRQDNQPQHF. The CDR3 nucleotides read TGCGCCAGCAGTAGTGGGGGCAGGCAGGACAATCAGCCCCAGCATTTT.

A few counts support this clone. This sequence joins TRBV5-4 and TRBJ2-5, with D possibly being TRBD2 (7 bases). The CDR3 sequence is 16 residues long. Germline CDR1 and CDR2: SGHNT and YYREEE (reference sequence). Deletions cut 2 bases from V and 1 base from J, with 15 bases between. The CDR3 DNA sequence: TGTGCCAGCAGCTTAGGTCGGGGAGGGGGCCAAGAGACCCAGTACTTC. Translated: CASSLGRGGGQETQYF.

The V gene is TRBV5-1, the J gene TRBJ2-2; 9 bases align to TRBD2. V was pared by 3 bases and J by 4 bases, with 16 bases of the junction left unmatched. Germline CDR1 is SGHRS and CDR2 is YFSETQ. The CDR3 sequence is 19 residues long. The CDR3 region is CASSSLGASGISGTGELFF. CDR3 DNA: TGCGCCAGCAGCTCACTCGGAGCTAGCGGGATCTCGGGCACCGGGGAGCTGTTTTTT.